The 11 T cell receptor beta chains listed next were all sequenced from one sample in a study of blood T cell repertoires in COVID-19. Profiled with immunoSEQ multiplex PCR; TCRdb holds only in-frame clones, not every one. In the table there are just under 100,000 clones, 85% to 90% of which are singletons. The sample was peripheral blood. The receptor set was obtained from a woman in her sixties in a cohort sampled during active or convalescent COVID-19.

The chain carries TRBV2 and TRBJ1-5; 7 bases map to TRBD1. Germline values: CDR1 SNHLY, CDR2 FYNNEI. The CDR3 loop spans 15 amino acids. J was trimmed by 0 bases and V by 7 bases; bases with no gene match: 6. CDR3: CASTDRANSNQPQHF. CDR3 sequence (DNA): TGTGCCAGCACAGACAGGGCTAATAGCAATCAGCCCCAGCATTTT.

This chain joins TRBV2 and TRBJ2-7, with D perhaps TRBD1 (6 bases). Germline V CDR1 and CDR2: SNHLY, FYNNEI. Trimming stripped 6 bases from V and 7 bases from J, with 25 bases between. There are 16 residues in the CDR3. CDR3 sequence (DNA): TGTGCCAGCAGACTACAAACAGGGTTATCATCGGGTGAGCAGTACTTC. It specifies CASRLQTGLSSGEQYF.

The chain employs TRBV5-1 and TRBJ1-5; perhaps TRBD1 as D (6 bases). Germline values: CDR1 SGHRS, CDR2 YFSETQ. V was pared by 0 bases and J by 7 bases, with 14 bases between. This CDR3 contains 15 residues. The CDR3 here is CASSLGPGVGQPQHF. The CDR3 nucleotides are TGCGCCAGCAGCTTGGGTCCAGGGGTAGGCCAGCCCCAGCATTTT.

The V call is TRBV19, the J call TRBJ1-5; TRBD1 agrees at 9 bases. The germline V gene has CDR1 LNHDA and CDR2 SQIVND (reference sequence). Germline trimming cut 2 bases from V and 7 bases from J; bases unmatched to any gene: 12. The CDR3 is made up of 17 amino acids. DNA of the CDR3: TGTGCCAGTAGTATACGCCTCCGACAGGGGGGAAACCAGCCCCAGCATTTT. This encodes CASSIRLRQGGNQPQHF.

V usage is TRBV10-2 and J usage is TRBJ2-3; TRBD2 aligns across 14 bases. The CDR3 has 19 residues. CDR1 and CDR2 (germline): WSHSY, SAAADI. V trimming: 6 bases; J trimming: 3 bases; junction bases outside the gene matches: 14. The CDR3 spells CASSPGLAGVRVATDTQYF. CDR3 DNA: TGCGCCAGCAGCCCGGGACTAGCGGGAGTAAGGGTCGCGACAGATACGCAGTATTTT.

This rearrangement joins TRBV7-8 to TRBJ2-1; 7 bases fit TRBD2. Per germline, CDR1 SGHVS and CDR2 FQNEAQ. The CDR3 has 16 amino acids. J gave up 2 bases and V 5 bases, and 9 bases lay outside the gene matches. The CDR3 DNA reads TGTGCCAGCAGCGGAACCTCTAGCGGCCCCTACAATGAGCAGTTCTTC. Translated: CASSGTSSGPYNEQFF.

V is TRBV7-6 and J is TRBJ2-3; 7 bases agree with TRBD2. Germline V lookup: CDR1 SGHVS, CDR2 FNYEAQ. The V segment lost 1 base and the J segment 2 bases; nucleotides outside the gene matches: 15. The CDR3 totals 19 residues. The CDR3 sequence: CASSLDRGESPRATDTQYF. CDR3 bases: TGTGCCAGCAGCTTAGACCGGGGGGAAAGCCCCCGGGCCACAGATACGCAGTATTTT.

The genes are TRBV29-1 and TRBJ2-3, with D possibly being TRBD1 (6 bases). CDR3 length: 14 residues. Germline CDR1 reads SQVTM; CDR2 reads ANQGSEA. V lost 4 bases, J lost 0 bases, and 11 bases lay in between. The CDR3 DNA reads TGCAGCGTTGTCCCGGGACAAAGCACAGATACGCAGTATTTT. Amino acids: CSVVPGQSTDTQYF.

The V call is TRBV27, the J call TRBJ1-6; weak D call: TRBD1 (5 bases). CDR1 is MNHEY and CDR2 is SMNVEV in the germline V gene (reference sequence). This CDR3 has 15 amino acids. V was cut by 6 bases and J by 10 bases, with 19 bases left in between. The CDR3 DNA follows: TGTGCCAGCAGGGGAGGGGCAGTCCCAGGGTCACCCCTCCACTTT. Residues: CASRGGAVPGSPLHF.

CDR3 loop: CASSDPNGYGYTF. For the CDR3, the DNA is TGCGCCAGCAGTGACCCGAACGGCTATGGCTACACCTTC. The rearrangement joins TRBV10-1 to TRBJ1-2, with no clear D. The CDR3 length is 13 residues. V gave up 3 bases and J gave up 4 bases, with 9 bases separating them. In germline, CDR1 is WNHNN, CDR2 SYGVQD (reference sequence).

This sequence joins TRBV12-3 or TRBV12-4 and TRBJ1-1, with 8 bases fitting TRBD1. The CDR3 runs 13 residues. V shed 3 bases and J 3 bases; nucleotides not matched to a gene: 0. This CDR3 is CASSLDRDTEAFF. In DNA form, the CDR3 reads TGTGCCAGCAGTTTGGACAGGGACACTGAAGCTTTCTTT.